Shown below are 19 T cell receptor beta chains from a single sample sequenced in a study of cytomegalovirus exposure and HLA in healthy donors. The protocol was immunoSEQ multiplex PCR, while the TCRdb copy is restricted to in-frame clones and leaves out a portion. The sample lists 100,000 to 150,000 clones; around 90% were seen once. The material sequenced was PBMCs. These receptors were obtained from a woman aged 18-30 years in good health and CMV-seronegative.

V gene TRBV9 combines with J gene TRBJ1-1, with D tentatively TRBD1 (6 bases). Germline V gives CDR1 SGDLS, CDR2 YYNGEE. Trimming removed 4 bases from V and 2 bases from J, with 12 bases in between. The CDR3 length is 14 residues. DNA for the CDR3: TGTGCCAGCAGCTTCCAGGGGCCTAACACTGAAGCTTTCTTT. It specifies CASSFQGPNTEAFF.

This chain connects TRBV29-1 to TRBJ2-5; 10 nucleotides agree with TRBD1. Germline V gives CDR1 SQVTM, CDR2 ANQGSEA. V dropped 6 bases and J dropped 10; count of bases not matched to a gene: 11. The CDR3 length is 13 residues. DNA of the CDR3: TGCAGCGTCCGCCGGGACAGGGGAAGAGACCAGTACTTC. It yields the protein CSVRRDRGRDQYF.

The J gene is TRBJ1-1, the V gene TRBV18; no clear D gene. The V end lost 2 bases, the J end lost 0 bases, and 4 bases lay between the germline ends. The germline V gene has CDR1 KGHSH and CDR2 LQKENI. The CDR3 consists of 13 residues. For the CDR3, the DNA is TGTGCCAGCTCACCAGACATGAACACTGAAGCTTTCTTT. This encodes CASSPDMNTEAFF.

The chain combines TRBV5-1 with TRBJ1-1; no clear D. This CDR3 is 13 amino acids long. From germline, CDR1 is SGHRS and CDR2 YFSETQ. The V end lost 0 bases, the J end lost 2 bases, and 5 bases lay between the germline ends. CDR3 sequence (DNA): TGCGCCAGCAGCTTGGTTGTAAACACTGAAGCTTTCTTT. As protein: CASSLVVNTEAFF.

CDR3 DNA sequence: TGCGCCAGCAGCTTGTTAGCGGGAATCAACAATGAGCAGTTCTTC. This encodes CASSLLAGINNEQFF. The V and J genes are TRBV5-1 and TRBJ2-1; TRBD2 matches at 8 bases. The CDR3 spans 15 residues. V lost 1 base and J lost 5; bases outside the gene matches: 5. The V gene's germline CDR1 is SGHRS and CDR2 YFSETQ.

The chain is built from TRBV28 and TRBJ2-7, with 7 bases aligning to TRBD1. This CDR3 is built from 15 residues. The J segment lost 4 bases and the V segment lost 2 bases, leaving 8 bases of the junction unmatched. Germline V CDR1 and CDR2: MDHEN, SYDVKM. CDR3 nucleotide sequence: TGTGCCAGCAGTTTACAGGGGGTCCTCGATTACGAGCAGTACTTC. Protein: CASSLQGVLDYEQYF. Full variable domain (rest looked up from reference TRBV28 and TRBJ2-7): DVKVTQSSRYLVKRTGEKVFLECVQDMDHENMFWYRQDPGLGLRLIYFSYDVKMKEKGDIPEGYSVSREKKERFSLILESASTNQTSMYLCASSLQGVLDYEQYFGPGTRLTVT.

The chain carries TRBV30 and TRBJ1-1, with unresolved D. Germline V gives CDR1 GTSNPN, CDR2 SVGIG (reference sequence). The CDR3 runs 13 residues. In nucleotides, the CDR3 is TGTGTCTTTCGACAATTCATGAACACTGAAGCTTTCTTT. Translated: CVFRQFMNTEAFF.

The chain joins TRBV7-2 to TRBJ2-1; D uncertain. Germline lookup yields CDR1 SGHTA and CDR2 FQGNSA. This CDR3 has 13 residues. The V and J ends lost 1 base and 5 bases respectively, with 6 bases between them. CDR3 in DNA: TGTGCCAGCAGCTTAGGGCCAGACAATGAGCAGTTCTTC. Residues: CASSLGPDNEQFF.

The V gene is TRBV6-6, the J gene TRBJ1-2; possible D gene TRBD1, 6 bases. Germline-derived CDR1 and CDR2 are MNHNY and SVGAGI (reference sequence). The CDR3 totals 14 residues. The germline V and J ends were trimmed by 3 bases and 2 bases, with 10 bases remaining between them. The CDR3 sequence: CASSYQGLNYGYTF. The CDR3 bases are TGTGCCAGCAGTTATCAGGGGTTGAACTATGGCTACACCTTC.

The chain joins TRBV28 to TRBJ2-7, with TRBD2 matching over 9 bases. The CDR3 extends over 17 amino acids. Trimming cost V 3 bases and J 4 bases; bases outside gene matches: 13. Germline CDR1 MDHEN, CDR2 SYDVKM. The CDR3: CASSFILLAGVPYEQYF. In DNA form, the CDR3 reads TGTGCCAGCAGTTTCATTTTACTAGCGGGCGTCCCATACGAGCAGTACTTC.

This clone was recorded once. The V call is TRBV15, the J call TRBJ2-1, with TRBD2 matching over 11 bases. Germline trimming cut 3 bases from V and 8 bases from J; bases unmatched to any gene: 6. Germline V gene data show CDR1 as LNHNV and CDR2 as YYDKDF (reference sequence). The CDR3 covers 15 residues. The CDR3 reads CATSSGTSGFDEQFF. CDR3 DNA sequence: TGTGCCACCAGCAGCGGGACTAGCGGTTTCGATGAGCAGTTCTTC.

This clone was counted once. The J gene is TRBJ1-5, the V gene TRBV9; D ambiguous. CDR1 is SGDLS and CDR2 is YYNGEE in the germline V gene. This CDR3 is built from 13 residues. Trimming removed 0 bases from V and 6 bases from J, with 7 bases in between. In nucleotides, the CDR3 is TGTGCCAGCAGCGTAGGTTCCAGTCAGCCCCAGCATTTT. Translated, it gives CASSVGSSQPQHF.

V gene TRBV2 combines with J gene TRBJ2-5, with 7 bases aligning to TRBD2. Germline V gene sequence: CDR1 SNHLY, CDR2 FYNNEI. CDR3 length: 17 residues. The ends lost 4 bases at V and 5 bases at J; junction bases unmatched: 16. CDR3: CASSGPEGGRGDETQYF. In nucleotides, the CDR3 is TGTGCCAGCAGTGGGCCGGAGGGTGGGAGGGGAGATGAGACCCAGTACTTC.

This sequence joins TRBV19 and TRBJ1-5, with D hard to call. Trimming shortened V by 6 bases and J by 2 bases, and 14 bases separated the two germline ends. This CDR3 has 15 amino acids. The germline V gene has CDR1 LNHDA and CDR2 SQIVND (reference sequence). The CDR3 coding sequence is TGTGCCAGTAGGTCGCAGGATTACGGCAATCAGCCCCAGCATTTT. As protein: CASRSQDYGNQPQHF.

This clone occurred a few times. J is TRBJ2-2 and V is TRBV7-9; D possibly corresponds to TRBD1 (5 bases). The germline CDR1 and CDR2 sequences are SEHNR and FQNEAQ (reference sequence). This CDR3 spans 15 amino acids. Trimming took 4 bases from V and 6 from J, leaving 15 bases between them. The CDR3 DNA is TGTGCCAGCAGCTCAGTGAATTGGGGCGCCGGGGAGCTGTTTTTT. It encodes CASSSVNWGAGELFF.

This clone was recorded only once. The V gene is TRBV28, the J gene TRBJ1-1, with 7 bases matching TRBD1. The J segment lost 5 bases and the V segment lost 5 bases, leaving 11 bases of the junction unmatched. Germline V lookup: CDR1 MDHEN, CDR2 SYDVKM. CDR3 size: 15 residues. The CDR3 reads CASSPIDRVSTEAFF. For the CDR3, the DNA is TGTGCCAGCAGTCCAATTGACAGGGTATCAACTGAAGCTTTCTTT.

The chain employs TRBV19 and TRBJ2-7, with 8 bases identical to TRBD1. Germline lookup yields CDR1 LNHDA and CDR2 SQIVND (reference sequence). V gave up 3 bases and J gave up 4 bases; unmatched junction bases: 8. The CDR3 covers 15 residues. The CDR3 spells CASSMGTGPLYEQYF. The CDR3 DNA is TGTGCCAGTAGTATGGGGACAGGACCCCTATACGAGCAGTACTTC.

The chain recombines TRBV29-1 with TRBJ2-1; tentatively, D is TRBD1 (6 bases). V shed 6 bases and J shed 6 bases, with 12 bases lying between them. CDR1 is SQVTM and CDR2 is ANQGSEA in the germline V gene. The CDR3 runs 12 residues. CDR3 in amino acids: CSVGQPPNEQFF. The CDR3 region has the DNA TGCAGCGTCGGACAGCCTCCCAATGAGCAGTTCTTC.

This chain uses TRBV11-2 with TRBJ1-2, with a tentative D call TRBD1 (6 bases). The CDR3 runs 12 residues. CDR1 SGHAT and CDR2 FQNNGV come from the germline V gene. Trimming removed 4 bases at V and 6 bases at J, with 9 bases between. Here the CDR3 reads CASSYGTNGYTF. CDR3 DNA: TGTGCCAGCAGCTACGGGACAAATGGCTACACCTTC.